A selection of T cell receptor beta chains follows, all from one sample in a study of blood T cell repertoires in COVID-19. Sequenced by immunoSEQ multiplex PCR; TCRdb stores in-frame clones only, minus some. The sample consists of roughly 150,000 clones, over 70% of them appearing once. Sequenced: peripheral blood. These receptor sequences come from a man at least 80 years old with acute or convalescent COVID-19. CDR3s include the opening cysteine and the closing phenylalanine or tryptophan. Each record gives: V gene, clone size, D gene, J gene, CDR3 protein, CDR3 DNA. The D gene is left open where the match is weak. Expanded clones get a size class; other rows say once, few or many, or leave the size out.

v_call: TRBV7-8
clone_size: NA
d_call: NA
j_call: TRBJ2-5
cdr3_aa: CASSLDRGGGGTQYF
cdr3_nt: TGTGCCAGCAGCTTAGACAGGGGGGGCGGAGGGACCCAGTACTTC

v_call: TRBV2
clone_size: NA
d_call: NA
j_call: TRBJ1-5
cdr3_aa: CASRLGMGKAAHF
cdr3_nt: TGTGCCAGCCGTTTGGGCATGGGAAAAGCGGCGCATTTT

v_call: TRBV5-1
clone_size: NA
d_call: TRBD1
j_call: TRBJ2-2
cdr3_aa: CASSFQTGADGELFF
cdr3_nt: TGCGCCAGCAGCTTCCAGACAGGGGCCGACGGGGAGCTGTTTTTT

v_call: TRBV27
clone_size: NA
d_call: NA
j_call: TRBJ1-2
cdr3_aa: CASSLFSDRSYGYTF
cdr3_nt: TGTGCCAGCAGTTTATTTAGCGACAGGAGCTATGGCTACACCTTC

v_call: TRBV19
clone_size: once
d_call: TRBD1
j_call: TRBJ1-6
cdr3_aa: CASSINYRGIGDHPLHF
cdr3_nt: TGTGCCAGTAGTATAAACTACAGGGGTATTGGGGATCACCCCCTCCACTTT

v_call: TRBV6-1
clone_size: NA
d_call: TRBD1
j_call: TRBJ2-6
cdr3_aa: CASSDDRGLLGANVLTF
cdr3_nt: TGTGCCAGCAGTGACGACAGGGGGCTTTTGGGGGCCAACGTCCTGACTTTC

v_call: TRBV28
clone_size: NA
d_call: TRBD1
j_call: TRBJ2-2
cdr3_aa: CASRVTGGVLGPGELFF
cdr3_nt: TGTGCCAGCAGGGTGACAGGGGGCGTGCTTGGTCCCGGGGAGCTGTTTTTT

v_call: TRBV19
clone_size: once
d_call: TRBD2
j_call: TRBJ2-1
cdr3_aa: CASSISGGAYNEQFF
cdr3_nt: TGTGCCAGTAGTATTAGCGGGGGAGCGTACAATGAGCAGTTCTTC

v_call: TRBV3-1/TRBV3-2
clone_size: NA
d_call: NA
j_call: TRBJ1-5
cdr3_aa: CASSPAGIQPQHF
cdr3_nt: TGTGCCAGCAGCCCAGCGGGGATCCAGCCCCAGCATTTT

v_call: TRBV18
clone_size: NA
d_call: NA
j_call: TRBJ1-5
cdr3_aa: CASSLAGGRNQPQHF
cdr3_nt: TGTGCCAGCTCCCTCGCCGGGGGGCGCAATCAGCCCCAGCATTTT

v_call: TRBV9
clone_size: NA
d_call: NA
j_call: TRBJ2-3
cdr3_aa: CASSVEAIDTQYF
cdr3_nt: TGTGCCAGCAGCGTAGAAGCGATAGATACGCAGTATTTT

v_call: TRBV27
clone_size: NA
d_call: TRBD1
j_call: TRBJ2-1
cdr3_aa: CARYERQGLRDNEQFF
cdr3_nt: TGTGCCAGATATGAACGACAGGGCCTTCGGGATAATGAGCAGTTCTTC

v_call: TRBV28
clone_size: NA
d_call: NA
j_call: TRBJ1-3
cdr3_aa: CASSLAGGYSGNTIYF
cdr3_nt: TGTGCCAGCAGTTTAGCGGGGGGTTACTCTGGAAACACCATATATTTT

v_call: TRBV18
clone_size: few
d_call: TRBD1
j_call: TRBJ1-2
cdr3_aa: CASSSQTGTIYGYTF
cdr3_nt: TGTGCCAGCTCCTCCCAGACAGGGACGATCTATGGCTACACCTTC

v_call: TRBV28
clone_size: NA
d_call: NA
j_call: TRBJ1-1
cdr3_aa: CASRSGLTSGAFF
cdr3_nt: TGTGCCAGCAGATCCGGGTTAACGTCTGGTGCTTTCTTT

v_call: TRBV5-1
clone_size: NA
d_call: NA
j_call: TRBJ1-2
cdr3_aa: CASSAGTVYGYTF
cdr3_nt: TGCGCCAGCAGCGCGGGGACCGTCTATGGCTACACCTTC

v_call: TRBV18
clone_size: NA
d_call: NA
j_call: TRBJ2-1
cdr3_aa: CASSPGVRQGTDEQFF
cdr3_nt: TGTGCCAGCTCACCAGGGGTTCGGCAGGGTACGGATGAGCAGTTCTTC

v_call: TRBV6-5
clone_size: NA
d_call: NA
j_call: TRBJ2-2
cdr3_aa: CASSYLVAGELFF
cdr3_nt: TGTGCCAGCAGTTACCTTGTAGCCGGGGAGCTGTTTTTT

v_call: TRBV3-1/TRBV3-2
clone_size: NA
d_call: NA
j_call: TRBJ2-1
cdr3_aa: CASSQVGLEQFF
cdr3_nt: TGTGCCAGCAGCCAAGTTGGACTAGAGCAGTTCTTC

v_call: TRBV5-4
clone_size: once
d_call: TRBD1
j_call: TRBJ1-3
cdr3_aa: CASRDLNRGNAGNTIYF
cdr3_nt: TGTGCCAGCAGGGACCTTAACAGGGGAAACGCTGGAAACACCATATATTTT

v_call: TRBV7-2
clone_size: NA
d_call: TRBD1
j_call: TRBJ1-4
cdr3_aa: CASSPGQAFNEKLFF
cdr3_nt: TGTGCCAGCAGCCCGGGACAGGCCTTTAATGAAAAACTGTTTTTT

v_call: TRBV19
clone_size: NA
d_call: TRBD2
j_call: TRBJ2-1
cdr3_aa: CASSSGTSGYNEQFF
cdr3_nt: TGTGCCAGTAGTTCCGGGACTAGCGGTTACAATGAGCAGTTCTTC

v_call: TRBV4-1
clone_size: NA
d_call: TRBD2
j_call: TRBJ2-1
cdr3_aa: CASSQRTSGAPSPYNEQFF
cdr3_nt: TGCGCCAGCAGCCAAAGGACTAGCGGGGCCCCCTCGCCTTACAATGAGCAGTTCTTC

v_call: TRBV12-5
clone_size: NA
d_call: NA
j_call: TRBJ2-3
cdr3_aa: CASGSSGSDTQYF
cdr3_nt: TGTGCTAGTGGTTCGTCAGGGTCAGATACGCAGTATTTT

v_call: TRBV28
clone_size: NA
d_call: NA
j_call: TRBJ1-1
cdr3_aa: CASSPSKNTEAFF
cdr3_nt: TGTGCCAGCAGTCCATCCAAGAACACTGAAGCTTTCTTT

v_call: TRBV10-3
clone_size: NA
d_call: TRBD1
j_call: TRBJ2-7
cdr3_aa: CAISATGNYEQYF
cdr3_nt: TGTGCCATCAGTGCGACAGGGAACTACGAGCAGTACTTC

v_call: TRBV5-1
clone_size: NA
d_call: NA
j_call: TRBJ2-5
cdr3_aa: CASSLASQTQYF
cdr3_nt: TGCGCCAGCAGCTTGGCTTCCCAGACCCAGTACTTC

v_call: TRBV7-8
clone_size: NA
d_call: TRBD1
j_call: TRBJ2-1
cdr3_aa: CASSVEQGGLYNEQFF
cdr3_nt: TGTGCCAGCAGCGTAGAACAGGGGGGACTTTACAATGAGCAGTTCTTC

v_call: TRBV5-1
clone_size: NA
d_call: TRBD2
j_call: TRBJ2-3
cdr3_aa: CASSLAELAVLTDTQYF
cdr3_nt: TGCGCCAGCAGCTTGGCCGAACTAGCGGTTCTCACAGATACGCAGTATTTT

v_call: TRBV28
clone_size: NA
d_call: NA
j_call: TRBJ1-3
cdr3_aa: CASSSMGNTIYF
cdr3_nt: TGTGCCAGCAGTTCCATGGGAAACACCATATATTTT

v_call: TRBV14
clone_size: NA
d_call: TRBD2
j_call: TRBJ2-2
cdr3_aa: CASSPTGGTGELFF
cdr3_nt: TGTGCCAGCAGCCCGACGGGGGGCACCGGGGAGCTGTTTTTT

v_call: TRBV6-5
clone_size: NA
d_call: TRBD1
j_call: TRBJ1-2
cdr3_aa: CASRRQGLVRGYTF
cdr3_nt: TGTGCCAGCAGAAGACAGGGACTAGTCCGTGGCTACACCTTC

v_call: TRBV5-4
clone_size: NA
d_call: NA
j_call: TRBJ2-3
cdr3_aa: CASSSPTGGRVTDTQYF
cdr3_nt: TGTGCCAGCAGCTCCCCTACTGGGGGCAGGGTCACAGATACGCAGTATTTT

v_call: TRBV7-9
clone_size: once
d_call: NA
j_call: TRBJ2-1
cdr3_aa: CASSPGIGGSYNEQFF
cdr3_nt: TGTGCCAGCAGCCCCGGTATAGGGGGCTCCTACAATGAGCAGTTCTTC

v_call: TRBV19
clone_size: NA
d_call: NA
j_call: TRBJ1-1
cdr3_aa: CASVGGITEAFF
cdr3_nt: TGTGCCAGCGTGGGGGGTATCACTGAAGCTTTCTTT

v_call: TRBV11-2
clone_size: NA
d_call: TRBD1
j_call: TRBJ1-1
cdr3_aa: CASSLKTGTTEAFF
cdr3_nt: TGTGCCAGCAGCCTGAAGACAGGGACCACTGAAGCTTTCTTT

v_call: TRBV9
clone_size: NA
d_call: NA
j_call: TRBJ2-3
cdr3_aa: CASSWLAPDTQYF
cdr3_nt: TGTGCCAGCAGCTGGCTAGCGCCAGATACGCAGTATTTT

v_call: TRBV30
clone_size: NA
d_call: NA
j_call: TRBJ1-1
cdr3_aa: CAWDRSNTEAFF
cdr3_nt: TGTGCCTGGGACAGATCGAACACTGAAGCTTTCTTT

v_call: TRBV6-1
clone_size: NA
d_call: TRBD1
j_call: TRBJ1-2
cdr3_aa: CASSGLAPGQGGYGYTF
cdr3_nt: TGTGCCAGCAGTGGACTCGCTCCGGGACAGGGGGGCTATGGCTACACCTTC

v_call: TRBV7-9
clone_size: NA
d_call: NA
j_call: TRBJ1-2
cdr3_aa: CASSLGQVQSGYTF
cdr3_nt: TGTGCCAGCAGCTTAGGCCAGGTCCAGAGTGGCTACACCTTC

v_call: TRBV7-2
clone_size: NA
d_call: NA
j_call: TRBJ1-5
cdr3_aa: CASSSGIGERGFQPQHF
cdr3_nt: TGTGCCAGCAGCTCGGGGATCGGGGAAAGAGGATTTCAGCCCCAGCATTTT

v_call: TRBV28
clone_size: NA
d_call: NA
j_call: TRBJ1-2
cdr3_aa: CASSSGIYGYTF
cdr3_nt: TGTGCCAGCAGTTCGGGTATCTATGGCTACACCTTC

v_call: TRBV10-2
clone_size: NA
d_call: NA
j_call: TRBJ1-2
cdr3_aa: CASSKDSYGYTF
cdr3_nt: TGCGCCAGCAGCAAGGACAGCTATGGCTACACCTTC

v_call: TRBV28
clone_size: NA
d_call: TRBD2
j_call: TRBJ2-1
cdr3_aa: CASSSSGSGGNYNEQFF
cdr3_nt: TGTGCCAGCAGTTCCTCGGGTAGCGGGGGTAATTACAATGAGCAGTTCTTC

v_call: TRBV7-9
clone_size: NA
d_call: NA
j_call: TRBJ1-3
cdr3_aa: CASSLWADRGNTIYF
cdr3_nt: TGTGCCAGCAGCTTATGGGCAGACCGCGGAAACACCATATATTTT

v_call: TRBV7-2
clone_size: NA
d_call: TRBD1
j_call: TRBJ1-5
cdr3_aa: CASSTTGGNQPQHF
cdr3_nt: TGTGCCAGCAGCACAACAGGGGGCAATCAGCCCCAGCATTTT

v_call: TRBV30
clone_size: NA
d_call: NA
j_call: TRBJ1-3
cdr3_aa: CAWCPGSGNTIYF
cdr3_nt: TGTGCCTGGTGCCCCGGGTCTGGAAACACCATATATTTT

v_call: TRBV5-1
clone_size: NA
d_call: NA
j_call: TRBJ1-5
cdr3_aa: CASSLGGGVDQPQHF
cdr3_nt: TGCGCCAGCAGCTTGGGTGGGGGGGTGGATCAGCCCCAGCATTTT

v_call: TRBV27
clone_size: NA
d_call: TRBD1
j_call: TRBJ2-7
cdr3_aa: CASSSTRQGPGYEQYF
cdr3_nt: TGTGCCAGCAGTTCCACCCGACAGGGCCCTGGCTACGAGCAGTACTTC

v_call: TRBV4-1
clone_size: NA
d_call: TRBD2
j_call: TRBJ2-1
cdr3_aa: CASSPGLVRANEQFF
cdr3_nt: TGCGCCAGCAGCCCAGGACTAGTGCGGGCCAATGAGCAGTTCTTC

v_call: TRBV11-3
clone_size: NA
d_call: TRBD1
j_call: TRBJ2-2
cdr3_aa: CASSQGLGQGGMQNTGELFF
cdr3_nt: TGTGCCAGCAGTCAAGGGCTGGGACAGGGGGGGATGCAGAACACCGGGGAGCTGTTTTTT

v_call: TRBV7-9
clone_size: few
d_call: NA
j_call: TRBJ1-6
cdr3_aa: CASSLGQGISPLHF
cdr3_nt: TGTGCCAGCAGCTTAGGCCAGGGGATATCACCCCTCCACTTT

v_call: TRBV10-2
clone_size: NA
d_call: TRBD2
j_call: TRBJ2-7
cdr3_aa: CASRESGGGVSSEQYF
cdr3_nt: TGCGCCAGCAGAGAGTCGGGGGGAGGGGTCTCGAGCGAGCAGTACTTC

v_call: TRBV7-3
clone_size: NA
d_call: TRBD2
j_call: TRBJ2-3
cdr3_aa: CASSLAGGDADTQYF
cdr3_nt: TGTGCCAGCAGCTTAGCGGGGGGCGATGCAGATACGCAGTATTTT

v_call: TRBV9
clone_size: NA
d_call: TRBD2
j_call: TRBJ2-7
cdr3_aa: CASSVGGGGRSPYEQYF
cdr3_nt: TGTGCCAGCAGCGTAGGGGGGGGAGGGAGATCCCCCTACGAGCAGTACTTC

v_call: TRBV21-1
clone_size: NA
d_call: NA
j_call: TRBJ2-7
cdr3_aa: CASSKVGRVGYEQYF
cdr3_nt: TGTGCCAGCAGCAAAGTGGGCAGGGTAGGCTACGAGCAGTACTTC

v_call: TRBV19
clone_size: NA
d_call: NA
j_call: TRBJ2-6
cdr3_aa: CASSKDFGANVLTF
cdr3_nt: TGTGCCAGTAGTAAGGACTTTGGGGCCAACGTCCTGACTTTC